The subject of this entry is one TCR beta chain. What was amplified from RNA transcripts were TCR beta CDR3 regions. The TCR CDR3 first-round RT-PCR relied on the HTBI primer set. TCRdb re-analysed the multiplex PCR reads in MiXCR, keeping a single row per CDR3 protein. The sample yields fewer than 550,000 distinct CDR3 sequences, roughly a quarter seen once. The V and J ends lost 0 bases and 5 bases respectively, with 12 bases between them. CDR3 length: 14 amino acids. Per the germline V gene, CDR1 is SGDLS and CDR2 is YYNGEE. This sample is drawn from a study of T cells in Graves' hyperthyroidism and ophthalmopathy. Across the whole study: Peripheral blood draws took place at initial diagnosis, ahead of any treatment.

This clonotype was obtained from a woman between 25 and 40 years old with Graves' ophthalmopathy. The chain uses TRBV9 and TRBJ2-7; the D call may be TRBD1 or TRBD2 (5 bases each). Sequenced input: blood. Here the CDR3 reads CASSVATGPNEQYF. The CDR3 DNA reads as TGTGCCAGCAGCGTAGCGACGGGGCCCAACGAGCAGTACTTC.